The rows below give T cell receptor beta chains drawn from one sample of a study of blood T cells in healthy people across ages. One entry per CDR3 protein results from TCRdb running MiXCR on the 5' RACE reads. Of 1.5 million to 2 million distinct CDR3 sequences listed, 28% are singletons. What was sequenced was blood. All receptors come from a woman in her 30s in good health. Each CDR3 is given with its conserved first and last residue. D genes are given only for firm matches. Clone size appears in some rows only: once, few, many, or a class for an expanded clone.

D,V,J,size,DNA,CDR3
-,TRBV10-3,TRBJ1-6,-,TGTGCCATCAGTGATAAGAGTGGTTCACCCCTCCACTTT,CAISDKSGSPLHF
TRBD2,TRBV7-6,TRBJ2-4,-,TGTGCCAGCAGCTTAGTCCTGGCGGGGGGATACAATGAGCAGTACTTC,CASSLVLAGGYNEQYF
TRBD1,TRBV20-1,TRBJ2-1,few,TGCAGTGCTAAAACAGGGGTTCGGAGCAATGAGCAGTTCTTC,CSAKTGVRSNEQFF
-,TRBV5-1,TRBJ2-5,few,TGCGCCAGCAGTTTGGAGACAGGCGGAGAGACCCAGTACTTC,CASSLETGGETQYF
-,TRBV3-1,TRBJ1-2,-,-,CAGSQGLGGRYGCTF
TRBD1,TRBV5-1,TRBJ2-3,-,TGCGCCAGCAGCTTAGAACCCGGGACAGGGGGCGCAGATACGCAGTATTTT,CASSLEPGTGGADTQYF
-,TRBV3-1,TRBJ2-2,-,TGTGCCAGCAGCCAAGGGACGTTTGGAGGGGAGCTGTTTTTT,CASSQGTFGGELFF
-,TRBV4-3,TRBJ2-1,many,TGCGCCAGCAGCCAAAGCCCAGACGATGAGCAGTTCTTC,CASSQSPDDEQFF
-,TRBV7-6,TRBJ1-1,-,TGTGCCAGCAGCCCCCGGACAGACATGAACACTGAAGCTTTCTTT,CASSPRTDMNTEAFF
-,TRBV6-1,TRBJ2-7,many,TGTGCCAGCAGTGATGTCAGCTTTTACGAGCAGTACTTC,CASSDVSFYEQYF
-,TRBV25-1,TRBJ2-3,few,TGTGCCAGCAGTGGAGCCCGGGGACCACTCACAGATACGCAGTATTTT,CASSGARGPLTDTQYF
-,TRBV7-9,TRBJ1-2,-,TGTGCCAGCAGCTTATCCCAGGGCGGTCACTATGGCTACACCTTC,CASSLSQGGHYGYTF
TRBD1,TRBV28,TRBJ1-5,few,TGTGCCAGCAGTTTTCGGCAGGGGGCAGTTAACAATCAGCCCCAGCATTTT,CASSFRQGAVNNQPQHF
TRBD2,TRBV2,TRBJ2-1,-,TGTGCCACCGTCGGTCGGGGGGTTTTCAATGAGCAGTTCTTC,CATVGRGVFNEQFF
-,TRBV6-6,TRBJ2-3,-,TGTGCCAGCAGTTCCTATACACTGGGAGATACGCAGTATTTT,CASSSYTLGDTQYF
-,TRBV7-2,TRBJ1-5,-,TGTGCCGGCAGCTCCAGCATGGTTAGCAATCAGCCCCAGCATTTT,CAGSSSMVSNQPQHF
-,TRBV12-5,TRBJ1-4,few,TGTGCTAGTGGTCGCGGAGGGGGGGATGAAAAACTGTTTTTT,CASGRGGGDEKLFF
TRBD2,TRBV6-4,TRBJ2-1,-,TGTGCCAGCAGATCTGTAGCGGGGGGCGTCAATGAGCAGTTCTTC,CASRSVAGGVNEQFF
-,TRBV9,TRBJ1-1,few,TGTGCCAGCAGCGTAACAAGTTACACTGAAGCTTTCTTT,CASSVTSYTEAFF
TRBD2,TRBV7-3,TRBJ2-3,many,TGTGCCAGCAGCCCTGGACTAGCAGCCGATACGCAGTATTTT,CASSPGLAADTQYF
TRBD2,TRBV7-9,TRBJ2-1,-,TGTGCCAGCAGCTTAGACCCCCTGCGGGAGAATGAGCAGTTCTTC,CASSLDPLRENEQFF
-,TRBV7-9,TRBJ2-6,-,TGTGCCAGCAGCGACAGGAGTCCTGGGGCCAACGTCCTGACTTTC,CASSDRSPGANVLTF
-,TRBV6-5,TRBJ2-1,few,TGTGCCAGCAGTTACTCGATGGTAGCGACAGCTACACCCTTCAATGAGCAGTTCTTC,CASSYSMVATATPFNEQFF
TRBD2,TRBV7-2,TRBJ2-5,-,TGTGCCAGCAGCTCGAGCGGGGCGGGACCAAGACAGTACTTC,CASSSSGAGPRQYF
-,TRBV20-1,TRBJ2-7,many,TGCAGTGCTCGGGTCCCCCCGAAAATAGGAGAGCAGTACTTC,CSARVPPKIGEQYF
-,TRBV19,TRBJ2-7,-,TGTGCCAGTAGTACGGCCGGACATTTCTACGAGCAGTACTTC,CASSTAGHFYEQYF
-,TRBV6-6,TRBJ1-1,-,TGTGCCAGCAGTTACTCGATGGACACTGAAGCTTTCTTT,CASSYSMDTEAFF
TRBD2,TRBV20-1,TRBJ2-5,many,TGCAGTGTATCGGGACTACAAGAGACCCAGTACTTC,CSVSGLQETQYF
-,TRBV7-9,TRBJ1-5,few,TGTGCCAGCAGCCCGGATGGCGGGATCTATCAGCCCCAGCATTTT,CASSPDGGIYQPQHF
-,TRBV7-2,TRBJ2-2,few,TGTGCCAGCAGCTTAGGGGGTGGTGCGGGAAGCACCGGGGAGCTGTTTTTT,CASSLGGGAGSTGELFF
TRBD2,TRBV4-2,TRBJ2-5,few,TGTGCCAGCAGCGACCGACTTGAGCGGGGCGAAGAGACCCAGTACTTC,CASSDRLERGEETQYF
-,TRBV4-1,TRBJ2-3,-,TGCGCCAGCAGCCAAGAGGCAGCTAGCACAGATACGCAGTATTTT,CASSQEAASTDTQYF
TRBD1,TRBV20-1,TRBJ1-2,-,TGCAGTGCTACTATTGGGACAGGGGATGGCTACACCTTC,CSATIGTGDGYTF
-,TRBV7-2,TRBJ2-1,-,TGTGCCAGCAGCTTAGCGTCATTACCTATCCGACATGAGCAGTTCTTC,CASSLASLPIRHEQFF
TRBD2,TRBV28,TRBJ2-1,few,TGTGCCAGCAGCTCCACTAGCGGATGGAGGGATGAGCAGTTCTTC,CASSSTSGWRDEQFF
TRBD2,TRBV7-9,TRBJ2-3,few,TGTGCCAGCAGACCAACGGCGGGAGTGCGCTCAGATACGCAGTATTTT,CASRPTAGVRSDTQYF